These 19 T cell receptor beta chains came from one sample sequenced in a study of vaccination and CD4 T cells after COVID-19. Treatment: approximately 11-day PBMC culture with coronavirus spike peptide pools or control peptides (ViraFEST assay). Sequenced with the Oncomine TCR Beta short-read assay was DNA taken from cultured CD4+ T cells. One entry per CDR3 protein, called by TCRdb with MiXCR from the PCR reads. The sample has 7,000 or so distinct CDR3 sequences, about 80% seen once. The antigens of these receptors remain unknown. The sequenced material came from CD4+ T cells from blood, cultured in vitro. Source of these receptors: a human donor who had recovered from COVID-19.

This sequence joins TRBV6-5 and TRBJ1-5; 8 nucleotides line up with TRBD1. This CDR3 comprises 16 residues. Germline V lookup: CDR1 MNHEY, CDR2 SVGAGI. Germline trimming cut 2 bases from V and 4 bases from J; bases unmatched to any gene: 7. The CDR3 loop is CASSYPRTGKNQPQHF. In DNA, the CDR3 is TGTGCCAGCAGTTACCCCCGGACAGGGAAGAATCAGCCCCAGCATTTT.

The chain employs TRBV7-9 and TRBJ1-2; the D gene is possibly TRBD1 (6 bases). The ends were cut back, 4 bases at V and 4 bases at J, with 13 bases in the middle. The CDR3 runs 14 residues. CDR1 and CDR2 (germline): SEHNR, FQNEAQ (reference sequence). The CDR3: CASSSDSDGYGYTF. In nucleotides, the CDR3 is TGTGCCAGCAGCTCGGACAGCGACGGCTATGGCTACACCTTC.

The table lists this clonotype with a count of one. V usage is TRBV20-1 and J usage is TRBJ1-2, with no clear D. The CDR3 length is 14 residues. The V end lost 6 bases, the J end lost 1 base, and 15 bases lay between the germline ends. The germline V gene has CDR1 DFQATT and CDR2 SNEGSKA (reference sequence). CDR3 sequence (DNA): TGCAGTGCCCCTAGGTACGGGGATAACTATGGCTACACCTTC. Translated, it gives CSAPRYGDNYGYTF.

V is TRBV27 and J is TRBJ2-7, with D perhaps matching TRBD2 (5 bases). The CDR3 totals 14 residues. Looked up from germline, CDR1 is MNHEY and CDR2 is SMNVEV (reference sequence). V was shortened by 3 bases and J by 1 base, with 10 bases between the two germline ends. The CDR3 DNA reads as TGTGCCAGCAGTTTGAGGGTAGGGTCCTACGAGCAGTACTTC. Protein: CASSLRVGSYEQYF.

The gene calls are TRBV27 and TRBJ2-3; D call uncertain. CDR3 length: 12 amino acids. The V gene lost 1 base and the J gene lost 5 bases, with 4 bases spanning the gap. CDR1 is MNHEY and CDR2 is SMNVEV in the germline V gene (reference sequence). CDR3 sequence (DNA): TGTGCCAGCAGTTTATTTGGAGATACGCAGTATTTT. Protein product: CASSLFGDTQYF.

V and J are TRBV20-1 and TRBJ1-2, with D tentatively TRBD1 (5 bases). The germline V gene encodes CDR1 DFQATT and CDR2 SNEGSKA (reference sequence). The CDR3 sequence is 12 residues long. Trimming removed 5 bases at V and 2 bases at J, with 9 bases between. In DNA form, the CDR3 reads TGCAGTGCTTCGACAGCAAACTATGGCTACACCTTC. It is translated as CSASTANYGYTF.

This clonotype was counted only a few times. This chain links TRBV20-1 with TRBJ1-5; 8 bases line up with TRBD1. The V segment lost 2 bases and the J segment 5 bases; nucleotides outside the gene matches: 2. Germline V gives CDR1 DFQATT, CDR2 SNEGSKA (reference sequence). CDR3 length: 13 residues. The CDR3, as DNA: TGCAGTGCTAGACAGGGGGCTGATCAGCCCCAGCATTTT. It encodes CSARQGADQPQHF.

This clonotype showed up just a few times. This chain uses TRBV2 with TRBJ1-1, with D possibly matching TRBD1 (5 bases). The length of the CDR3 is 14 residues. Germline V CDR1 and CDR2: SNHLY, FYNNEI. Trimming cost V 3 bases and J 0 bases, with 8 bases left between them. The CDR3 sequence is CASSEDTLNTEAFF. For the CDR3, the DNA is TGTGCCAGCAGTGAGGACACCTTGAACACTGAAGCTTTCTTT.

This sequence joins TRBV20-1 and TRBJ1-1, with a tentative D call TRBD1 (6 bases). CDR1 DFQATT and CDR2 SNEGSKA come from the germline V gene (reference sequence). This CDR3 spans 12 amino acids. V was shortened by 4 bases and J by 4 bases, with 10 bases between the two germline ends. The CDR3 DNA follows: TGCAGTGCTATGGGAGGGGGCACTGAAGCTTTCTTT. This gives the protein CSAMGGGTEAFF.

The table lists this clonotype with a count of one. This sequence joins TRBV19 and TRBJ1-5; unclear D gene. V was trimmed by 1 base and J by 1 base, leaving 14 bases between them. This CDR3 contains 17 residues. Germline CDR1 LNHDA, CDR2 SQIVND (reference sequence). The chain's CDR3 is CASSIGPGRWSNQPQHF. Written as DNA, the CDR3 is TGTGCCAGTAGTATAGGCCCGGGCCGGTGGAGCAATCAGCCCCAGCATTTT.

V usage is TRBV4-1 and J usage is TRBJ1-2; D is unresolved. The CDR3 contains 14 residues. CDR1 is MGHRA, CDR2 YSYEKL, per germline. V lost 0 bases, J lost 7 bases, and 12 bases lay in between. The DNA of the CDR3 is TGCGCCAGCAGCCAAGATCGGGTGATGAGTGGCTACACCTTC. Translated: CASSQDRVMSGYTF.

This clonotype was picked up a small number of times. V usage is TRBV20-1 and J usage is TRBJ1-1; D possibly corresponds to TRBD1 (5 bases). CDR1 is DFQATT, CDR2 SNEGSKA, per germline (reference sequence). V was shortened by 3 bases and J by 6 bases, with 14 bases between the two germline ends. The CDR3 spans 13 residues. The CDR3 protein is CSASRGRESEAFF. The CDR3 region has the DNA TGCAGTGCTAGTCGCGGCAGGGAATCTGAAGCTTTCTTT.

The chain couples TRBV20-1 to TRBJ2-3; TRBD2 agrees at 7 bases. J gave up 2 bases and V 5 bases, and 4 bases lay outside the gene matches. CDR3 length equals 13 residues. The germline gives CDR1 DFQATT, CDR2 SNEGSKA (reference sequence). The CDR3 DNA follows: TGCAGTGCTCGGGGGACTAACACAGATACGCAGTATTTT. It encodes CSARGTNTDTQYF.

The CDR3 DNA reads as TGTGCCAGCAGTGAAGGGGACACACTATGGAACGAGCAGTACTTC. Encoded protein: CASSEGDTLWNEQYF. The V call is TRBV2, the J call TRBJ2-7; weak D call: TRBD1 (6 bases). The V end lost 1 base, the J end lost 5 bases, and 15 bases lay between the germline ends. CDR1 SNHLY and CDR2 FYNNEI come from the germline V gene. The CDR3 spans 15 residues.

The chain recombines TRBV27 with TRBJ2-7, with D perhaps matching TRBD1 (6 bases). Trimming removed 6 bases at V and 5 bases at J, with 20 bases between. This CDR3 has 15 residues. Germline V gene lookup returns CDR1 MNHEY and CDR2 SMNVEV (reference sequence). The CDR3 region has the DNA TGTGCCAGCAGCAATATCCCCCTCAGGGGCGACGAGCAGTACTTC. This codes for CASSNIPLRGDEQYF.

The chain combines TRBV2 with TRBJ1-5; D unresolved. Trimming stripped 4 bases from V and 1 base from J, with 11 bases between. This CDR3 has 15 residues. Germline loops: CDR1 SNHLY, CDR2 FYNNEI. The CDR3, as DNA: TGTGCCAGCAGTGGTGCCAGATTGAGCAATCAGCCCCAGCATTTT. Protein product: CASSGARLSNQPQHF.

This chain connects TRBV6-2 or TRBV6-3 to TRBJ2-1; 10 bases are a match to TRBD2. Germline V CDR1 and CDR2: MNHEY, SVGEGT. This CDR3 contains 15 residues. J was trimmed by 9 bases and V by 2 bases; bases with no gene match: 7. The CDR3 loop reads CASSYQASGRFEQFF. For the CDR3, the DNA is TGTGCCAGCAGTTACCAGGCTAGCGGGAGATTTGAGCAGTTCTTC.

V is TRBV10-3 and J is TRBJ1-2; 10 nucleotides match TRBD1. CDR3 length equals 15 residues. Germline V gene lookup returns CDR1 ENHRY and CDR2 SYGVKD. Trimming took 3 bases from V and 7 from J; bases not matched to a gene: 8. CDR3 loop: CAISEERQGAGGYTF. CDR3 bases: TGTGCCATCAGTGAAGAGCGACAGGGGGCAGGTGGCTACACCTTC.

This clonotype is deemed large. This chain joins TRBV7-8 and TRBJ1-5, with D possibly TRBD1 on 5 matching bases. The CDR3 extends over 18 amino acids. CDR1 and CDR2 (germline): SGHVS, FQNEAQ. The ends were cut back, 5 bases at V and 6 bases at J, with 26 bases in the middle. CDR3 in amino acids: CASSQKPPLGAFGQPQHF. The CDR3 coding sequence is TGTGCCAGCAGCCAAAAACCCCCCCTCGGGGCTTTCGGTCAGCCCCAGCATTTT.